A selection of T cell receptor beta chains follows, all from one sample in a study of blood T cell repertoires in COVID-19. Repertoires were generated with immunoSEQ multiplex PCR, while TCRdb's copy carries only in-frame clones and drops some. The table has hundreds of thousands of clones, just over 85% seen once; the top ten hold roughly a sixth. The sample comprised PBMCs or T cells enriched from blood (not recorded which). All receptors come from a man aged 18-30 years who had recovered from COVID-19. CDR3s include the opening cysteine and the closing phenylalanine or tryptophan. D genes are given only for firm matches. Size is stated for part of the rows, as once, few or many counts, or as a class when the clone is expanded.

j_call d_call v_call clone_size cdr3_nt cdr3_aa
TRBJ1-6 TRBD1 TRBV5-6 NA TGTGCCAGCAGTTTGACAGGGGGCAATTCACCCCTCCACTTT CASSLTGGNSPLHF
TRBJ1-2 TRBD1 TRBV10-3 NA TGTGCCATCAGTGAGTCCGGTGTGGCAGGGGGCAACTATGGCTACACCTTC CAISESGVAGGNYGYTF
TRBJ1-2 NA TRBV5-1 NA TGCGCCAGCAGCTCAGGGCAGGACTATGGCTACACCTTC CASSSGQDYGYTF
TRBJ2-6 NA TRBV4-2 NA TGTGCCAGCAGCCAGCACGGACAACTTGACAGGACCCCTGGGGCCAACGTCCTGACTTTC CASSQHGQLDRTPGANVLTF
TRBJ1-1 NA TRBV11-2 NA TGTGCCAGCAGCCCGGGACACGACACTGAAGCTTTCTTT CASSPGHDTEAFF
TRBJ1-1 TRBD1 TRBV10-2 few TGCGCCAGCAGTGAAATGTACGGGACAGGGGCCACTGAAGCTTTCTTT CASSEMYGTGATEAFF
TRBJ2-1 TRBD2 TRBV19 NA TGTGCCAGTAGTGTTACCGGGACTAGATCCTACAATGAGCAGTTCTTC CASSVTGTRSYNEQFF
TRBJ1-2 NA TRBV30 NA TGTGCCTGGAGTATCGCTATGGGCTACACCTTC CAWSIAMGYTF
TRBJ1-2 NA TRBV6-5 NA TGTGCCAGCAGTTACGCGCTTTCGGTGAACTATGGCTACACCTTC CASSYALSVNYGYTF
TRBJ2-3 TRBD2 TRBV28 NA TGTGCCAGCAGTCGAGCGGGGTATAGCACAGATACGCAGTATTTT CASSRAGYSTDTQYF
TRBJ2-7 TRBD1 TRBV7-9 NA TGTGCCAGCAGCTCTACGGACAGGGTGAATCCCCCCTACGAGCAGTACTTC CASSSTDRVNPPYEQYF
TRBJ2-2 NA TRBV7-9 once TGTGCCAGCAGCCCAAGGACACAGAACACCGGGGAGCTGTTTTTT CASSPRTQNTGELFF
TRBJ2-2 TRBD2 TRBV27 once TGTGCCAGCACACTCCTAGTGGGACTAGCGCCCACCGGGGAGCTGTTTTTT CASTLLVGLAPTGELFF
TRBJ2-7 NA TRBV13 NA TGTGCCAGCAGCTTAAGCGGGACAGGAACCTACGAGCAGTACTTC CASSLSGTGTYEQYF
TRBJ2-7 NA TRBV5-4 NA TGTGCCAGCAGCTTGAGCCCCTCCTACGAGCAGTACTTC CASSLSPSYEQYF
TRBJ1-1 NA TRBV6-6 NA TGTGCCAGCAGCAAATTGAGCCCCGTAGCTTTCTTT CASSKLSPVAFF
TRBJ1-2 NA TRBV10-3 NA TGTGCCATCAGTGAGTCGTCAGGGTTCCTCTATGGCTACACCTTC CAISESSGFLYGYTF
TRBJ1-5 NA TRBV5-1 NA TGCGCCAGCAGCTTGAGGGGGGGGAGCAATCAGCCCCAGCATTTT CASSLRGGSNQPQHF
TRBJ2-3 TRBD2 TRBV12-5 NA TGTGCTAGTGGTTCGCCTAGCGGGGGGACCACAGATACGCAGTATTTT CASGSPSGGTTDTQYF
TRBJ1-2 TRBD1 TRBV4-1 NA TGCGCCAGCAGCCAAACACCGGGACAGGGGGAAAACTATGGCTACACCTTC CASSQTPGQGENYGYTF
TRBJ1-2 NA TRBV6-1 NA TGTGCCAGCAGTGAAGCTGTTGGGCTCCCTAACTATGGCTACACCTTC CASSEAVGLPNYGYTF
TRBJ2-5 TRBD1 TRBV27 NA TGTGCCAGCAGCCGCCGGGACAGGGTCCAAGAGACCCAGTACTTC CASSRRDRVQETQYF
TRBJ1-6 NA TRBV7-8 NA TGTGCCAGCAGCTCCGGGGGGTCTACCCTTAGCTCCTATAATTCACCCCTCCACTTT CASSSGGSTLSSYNSPLHF
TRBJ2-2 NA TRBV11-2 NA TGTGCCAGCAGCTTAGGAGGGTTCGGCACCGGGGAGCTGTTTTTT CASSLGGFGTGELFF
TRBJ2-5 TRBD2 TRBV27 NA TGTGCCAGCAGTACTAGGACTAGCGGGAGGCACCCGACCCAGTACTTC CASSTRTSGRHPTQYF
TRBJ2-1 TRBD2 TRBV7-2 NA TGTGCCAGCAGCCGTACTAGCGGGATTTACAATGAGCAGTTCTTC CASSRTSGIYNEQFF
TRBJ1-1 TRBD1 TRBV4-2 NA TGTGCCAGCAGCCCCGAACCGGGACAGGTGACTGAAGCTTTCTTT CASSPEPGQVTEAFF
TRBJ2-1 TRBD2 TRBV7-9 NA TGTGCCAGCAGCTCCCCGCGGGCTAGCGGGGGGGCCGGGCAGTTCTTC CASSSPRASGGAGQFF
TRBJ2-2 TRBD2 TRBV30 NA TGTGCCTGGAGTTTGGTGGGAGGGACCGGGGAGCTGTTTTTT CAWSLVGGTGELFF
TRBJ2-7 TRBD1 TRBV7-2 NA TGTGCCAGCAGCTCAGGGACAGGGCTTACCTACGAGCAGTACTTC CASSSGTGLTYEQYF
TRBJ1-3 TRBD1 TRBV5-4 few TGTGCCAGCAGCACGACAGGGTCTGGAAACACCATATATTTT CASSTTGSGNTIYF
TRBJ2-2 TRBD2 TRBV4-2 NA TGTGCCAGCAGCCAAGATGGCGGGGGGGCCGGGGAGCTGTTTTTT CASSQDGGGAGELFF
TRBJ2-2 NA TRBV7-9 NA TGTGCCAGCAGCTTAGTAGAGGGAACCGGGGAGCTGTTTTTT CASSLVEGTGELFF
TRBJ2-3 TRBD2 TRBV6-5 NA TGTGCCAGCAGGAGGACTAGCGGGGGGAAAGATACGCAGTATTTT CASRRTSGGKDTQYF
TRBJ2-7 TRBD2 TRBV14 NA TGTGCCAGCAGCCAAGATCCTAGCGGGAGTGTCTACGAGCAGTACTTC CASSQDPSGSVYEQYF
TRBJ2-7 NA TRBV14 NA TGTGCCAGCAGCCAAGGACTAGTCCCGTACGAGCAGTACTTC CASSQGLVPYEQYF
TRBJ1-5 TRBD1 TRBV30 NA TGTGCCTGGAGTCAAACCGGGACAGGTACTCAGCCCCAGCATTTT CAWSQTGTGTQPQHF
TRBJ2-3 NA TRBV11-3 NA TGTGCCAGCAGCCTTAGTTATTTTATGGATACGCAGTATTTT CASSLSYFMDTQYF
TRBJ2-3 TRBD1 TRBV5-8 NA TGTGCCAGCAGTTCCGGGACAGCCATCACAGATACGCAGTATTTT CASSSGTAITDTQYF
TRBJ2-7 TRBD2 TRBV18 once TGTGCCAGCTCACCGACACTAGCGGGGGCCTACGAGCAGTACTTC CASSPTLAGAYEQYF
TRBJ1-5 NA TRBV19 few TGTGCCAGTAGTATAGAAGGGGCGAGCAATCAGCCCCAGCATTTT CASSIEGASNQPQHF
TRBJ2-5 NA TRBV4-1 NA TGCGCCAGCAGCCGGAGCGAAACGTACCAAGAGACCCAGTACTTC CASSRSETYQETQYF
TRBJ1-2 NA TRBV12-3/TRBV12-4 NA TGTGCCAGCAGCACATCTCCAGGGCATGGCTACACCTTC CASSTSPGHGYTF